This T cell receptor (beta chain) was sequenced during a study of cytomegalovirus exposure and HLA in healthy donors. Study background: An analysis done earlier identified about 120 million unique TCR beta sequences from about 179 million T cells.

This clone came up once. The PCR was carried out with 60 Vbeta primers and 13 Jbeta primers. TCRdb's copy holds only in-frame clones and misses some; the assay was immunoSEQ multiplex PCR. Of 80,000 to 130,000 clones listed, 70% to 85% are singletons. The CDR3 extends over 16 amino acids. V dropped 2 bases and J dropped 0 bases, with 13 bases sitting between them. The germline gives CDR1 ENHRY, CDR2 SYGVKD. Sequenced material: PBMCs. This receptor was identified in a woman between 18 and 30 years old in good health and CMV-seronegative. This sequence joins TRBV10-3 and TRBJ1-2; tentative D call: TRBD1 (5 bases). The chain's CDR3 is CAISEGGVQANYGYTF. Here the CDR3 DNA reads TGTGCCATCAGTGAGGGGGGGGTTCAAGCTAACTATGGCTACACCTTC.